A single sample gave rise to the 19 T cell receptor beta chains below, sequenced in a study of T cell responses to AZD1222 COVID-19 vaccine. Repertoires were generated with immunoSEQ multiplex PCR, while TCRdb's copy carries only in-frame clones and drops some. The repertoire holds about 130,000 clones, approximately 90% seen once, with roughly 7.2% in the top ten. The sequencing used peripheral blood, collected on day 0 of AZD1222 vaccination. The receptors originated from an adult in good health.

V is TRBV5-4 and J is TRBJ2-3; D call uncertain. The V and J ends lost 1 base and 2 bases respectively, with 5 bases between them. Germline values: CDR1 SGHNT, CDR2 YYREEE (reference sequence). The length of the CDR3 is 13 residues. CDR3 residues: CASSLRFTDTQYF. CDR3 nucleotide sequence: TGTGCCAGCAGCTTGCGTTTCACAGATACGCAGTATTTT.

The V and J genes are TRBV7-2 and TRBJ2-4; 16 positions match TRBD2. The germline V gene has CDR1 SGHTA and CDR2 FQGNSA. The CDR3 is 19 amino acids. With 7 bases clipped from V and 0 bases from J, the junction kept 9 bases outside the gene matches. CDR3 residues: CASNLPGLAGGLAKNIQYF. In DNA form, the CDR3 reads TGTGCCAGCAACCTTCCGGGACTAGCGGGGGGGCTAGCCAAAAACATTCAGTACTTC.

Only a few counts were recorded for this clone. V is TRBV2 and J is TRBJ2-7; D remains ambiguous. V was shortened by 3 bases and J by 0 bases, with 12 bases between the two germline ends. Germline V gene data show CDR1 as SNHLY and CDR2 as FYNNEI. There are 15 residues in the CDR3. Here the CDR3 reads CASSEIHPYSYEQYF. CDR3 sequence (DNA): TGTGCCAGCAGTGAGATTCACCCCTACTCCTACGAGCAGTACTTC. The full variable domain, in which reference TRBV2 and TRBJ2-7 provide the parts outside the CDR3, is EPEVTQTPSHQVTQMGQEVILRCVPISNHLYFYWYRQILGQKVEFLVSFYNNEISEKSEIFDDQFSVERPDGSNFTLKIRSTKLEDSAMYFCASSEIHPYSYEQYFGPGTRLTVT.

CDR3 sequence (DNA): TGTGCCAGCAGTTTGACAGGGAGTACTGAAGCTTTCTTT. This sequence encodes CASSLTGSTEAFF. This sequence joins TRBV6-5 and TRBJ1-1; TRBD1 aligns across 7 bases. Losses at the gene ends were 4 bases for V and 5 bases for J; bases not matched to a gene: 4. The germline CDR1 and CDR2 sequences are MNHEY and SVGAGI. This CDR3 has 13 residues.

This clone showed up just a few times. The genes are TRBV7-9 and TRBJ2-2; D gene ambiguous. The V gene's germline CDR1 is SEHNR and CDR2 FQNEAQ (reference sequence). There are 15 residues in the CDR3. The V gene lost 5 bases and the J gene lost 4 bases, with 14 bases spanning the gap. DNA for the CDR3: TGTGCCAGCAGCCCCGGTATTTCCGGCACCGGGGAGCTGTTTTTT. Translating gives CASSPGISGTGELFF.

The rearrangement joins TRBV6-5 to TRBJ1-4, with no clear D. The V gene lost 2 bases and the J gene lost 4 bases, with 8 bases spanning the gap. Germline V gene lookup returns CDR1 MNHEY and CDR2 SVGAGI. The CDR3 extends over 14 amino acids. The CDR3 DNA reads as TGTGCCAGCAGTTACCAAGGACTTAATGAAAAACTGTTTTTT. This translates into CASSYQGLNEKLFF.

This rearrangement joins TRBV9 to TRBJ1-4; a possible D gene is TRBD1 (5 bases). From germline, CDR1 is SGDLS and CDR2 YYNGEE. The V gene lost 0 bases and the J gene lost 2 bases, with 5 bases spanning the gap. The CDR3 consists of 14 residues. In DNA form, the CDR3 reads TGTGCCAGCAGCGTAGGACAGACTAATGAAAAACTGTTTTTT. This codes for CASSVGQTNEKLFF.

This chain joins TRBV6-2 or TRBV6-3 and TRBJ1-2, with D perhaps matching TRBD1 (5 bases). V was trimmed by 0 bases and J by 8 bases, leaving 7 bases between them. This CDR3 spans 12 amino acids. Germline lookup yields CDR1 MNHEY and CDR2 SVGEGT. The CDR3 sequence: CASSYSRDGYTF. For the CDR3, the DNA is TGTGCCAGCAGTTACTCAAGGGACGGCTACACCTTC.

The gene calls are TRBV12-3 or TRBV12-4 and TRBJ1-2, with no clear D. This CDR3 is built from 12 residues. V dropped 6 bases and J dropped 8 bases, with 13 bases sitting between them. The CDR3 region has the DNA TGTGCCAGCAGCGCGACCGGGCCCGGCTACACCTTC. This gives the protein CASSATGPGYTF.

The chain employs TRBV19 and TRBJ2-1; no clear D. Per the germline V gene, CDR1 is LNHDA and CDR2 is SQIVND (reference sequence). V was clipped by 6 bases and J by 12 bases, with 9 bases between them. The CDR3 extends over 10 amino acids. This chain's CDR3 is CASSGVGQFF. The CDR3 DNA reads TGTGCCAGTAGCGGAGTGGGGCAGTTCTTC.

This clone has only one observation. The rearrangement joins TRBV7-2 to TRBJ2-3; TRBD2 matches 10 bases. The germline gives CDR1 SGHTA, CDR2 FQGNSA. The CDR3 is made up of 19 amino acids. The J segment lost 0 bases and the V segment lost 5 bases, leaving 14 bases of the junction unmatched. CDR3 amino acids: CASSRGRGTSDSSTDTQYF. The CDR3 DNA follows: TGTGCCAGCAGCCGGGGTCGCGGGACTAGCGACTCTAGCACAGATACGCAGTATTTT.

The chain has TRBV6-2 or TRBV6-3 and TRBJ2-5; D is possibly TRBD2 (6 bases). The V and J ends lost 0 bases and 4 bases respectively, with 12 bases between them. This CDR3 is built from 15 residues. Germline V gene data show CDR1 as MNHEY and CDR2 as SVGEGT. Here the CDR3 reads CASSYSEGGAETQYF. The CDR3 DNA is TGTGCCAGCAGTTACTCGGAGGGAGGTGCAGAGACCCAGTACTTC.

This clone has just one count. V usage is TRBV19 and J usage is TRBJ1-6; 7 nucleotides line up with TRBD1. J lost 7 bases, V lost 4 bases, and 7 bases had no gene match. The CDR3 has 15 residues. The germline gives CDR1 LNHDA, CDR2 SQIVND (reference sequence). CDR3 in DNA: TGTGCCAGTAGTACGGAGACAGGGAGGAATTCACCCCTCCACTTT. It is translated as CASSTETGRNSPLHF. Variable domain in full (rest from reference TRBV19 and TRBJ1-6): DGGITQSPKYLFRKEGQNVTLSCEQNLNHDAMYWYRQDPGQGLRLIYYSQIVNDFQKGDIAEGYSVSREKKESFPLTVTSAQKNPTAFYLCASSTETGRNSPLHFGNGTRLTVT.

This chain joins TRBV4-1 and TRBJ1-3; no firm D call. There are 16 residues in the CDR3. The germline gives CDR1 MGHRA, CDR2 YSYEKL. Trimming stripped 1 base from V and 7 bases from J, with 17 bases between. The CDR3 region is CASSQGGGGWRNTIYF. The CDR3 DNA sequence: TGCGCCAGCAGCCAAGGAGGTGGCGGTTGGAGGAACACCATATATTTT.

J is TRBJ2-5 and V is TRBV24-1; 11 nucleotides align to TRBD1. The junction had 6 bases not matched to a gene; V was cut back by 5 bases and J by 5 bases. CDR1 KGHDR and CDR2 SFDVKD come from the germline V gene. The CDR3 is 15 amino acids. The CDR3 coding sequence is TGTGCCACCAGTGTGGACAGGGGGCTTGGGGAGACCCAGTACTTC. The encoded protein is CATSVDRGLGETQYF.

The rearrangement links TRBV7-2 to TRBJ2-7; D remains ambiguous. V was trimmed by 1 base and J by 4 bases, leaving 17 bases between them. This CDR3 comprises 16 residues. Germline assignment: CDR1 SGHTA and CDR2 FQGNSA. CDR3 coding DNA: TGTGCCAGCAGCTTAGAGGACCCCTCATGGGTGTACGAGCAGTACTTC. As protein: CASSLEDPSWVYEQYF.

This chain connects TRBV2 to TRBJ2-3; 12 bases are shared with TRBD1. The V and J ends lost 10 bases and 2 bases, in that order; junction bases with no gene match: 7. Germline V gives CDR1 SNHLY, CDR2 FYNNEI. CDR3 size: 15 residues. In nucleotides, the CDR3 is TGTGCCACCGAAGGGACAGGGGGCGACACAGATACGCAGTATTTT. Translating it yields CATEGTGGDTDTQYF.

The V and J genes are TRBV3-1 (or the pseudogene TRBV3-2) and TRBJ1-2, with D perhaps matching TRBD1 (5 bases). V lost 0 bases to trimming and J lost 5 bases, with 16 bases between them. CDR1 is LGHDT and CDR2 is YNNKEL in the germline V gene (reference sequence). CDR3 size: 16 residues. DNA of the CDR3: TGTGCCAGCAGCCAAGATCGCAGGGAATCCTTATATGGCTACACCTTC. Translation gives CASSQDRRESLYGYTF.

Only a few counts were recorded for this clone. The V call is TRBV18, the J call TRBJ1-5; 8 nucleotides match TRBD1. Losses at the gene ends were 3 bases for V and 5 bases for J; bases not matched to a gene: 9. Germline CDR1 reads KGHSH; CDR2 reads LQKENI. This CDR3 has 16 amino acids. This chain's CDR3 is CASSPPGQEKHQPQHF. CDR3 sequence (DNA): TGTGCCAGCTCACCTCCGGGACAGGAAAAGCATCAGCCCCAGCATTTT.